One sample yielded the 16 T cell receptor beta chains listed below, sequenced in a study of spatial heterogeneity in lung cancer. Time point given: sample taken at primary tumor resection. One entry per CDR3 protein results from TCRdb running MiXCR on the 5' RACE reads. The repertoire holds 60,000 to 75,000 distinct CDR3 sequences, with 6.3% as singletons. Source: PBMCs, taken at surgery. The source is a female donor with early-stage non-small cell lung cancer.

This clonotype was picked up a small number of times. The chain links TRBV12-3 or TRBV12-4 to TRBJ2-7; 9 bases are shared with TRBD2. CDR3 length equals 14 residues. V dropped 5 bases and J dropped 3; count of bases not matched to a gene: 5. The CDR3 bases are TGTGCCAGCAGTCATTTTAGCGGGAGCTACGAGCAGTACTTC. Amino acid sequence: CASSHFSGSYEQYF.

This clonotype was found a few times. J is TRBJ2-2 and V is TRBV7-3; 8 nucleotides agree with TRBD2. The CDR3 is 16 amino acids. Germline CDR1 and CDR2: SGHTA and FQGTGA. With 1 base clipped from V and 6 bases from J, the junction kept 7 bases outside the gene matches. In DNA, the CDR3 is TGTGCCAGCAGCTTAAACCCAGCGGGGGCCTCCGGGGAGCTGTTTTTT. Residues: CASSLNPAGASGELFF. Full variable domain (remainder filled in from reference TRBV7-3 and TRBJ2-2): GAGVSQTPSNKVTEKGKYVELRCDPISGHTALYWYRQSLGQGPEFLIYFQGTGAADDSGLPNDRFFAVRPEGSVSTLKIQRTERGDSAVYLCASSLNPAGASGELFFGEGSRLTVL.

This clonotype was observed at least ten times. The chain uses TRBV12-3 or TRBV12-4 and TRBJ1-1; TRBD1 might be the D (5 bases). This CDR3 spans 14 amino acids. V lost 7 bases and J lost 0, with 12 bases in between. The chain's CDR3 is CASTPQVVNTEAFF. Here the CDR3 DNA reads TGTGCCAGCACTCCACAGGTCGTGAACACTGAAGCTTTCTTT.

The gene calls are TRBV29-1 and TRBJ1-1; the match to TRBD1 covers 7 bases. Per the germline V gene, CDR1 is SQVTM and CDR2 is ANQGSEA. This CDR3 contains 13 residues. The trim removed 7 bases at V and 2 bases at J, leaving 7 bases unmatched. Here the CDR3 DNA reads TGCAGCGCCGAGGGACAGTTCAACACTGAAGCTTTCTTT. It specifies CSAEGQFNTEAFF.

This clonotype was observed many times. CDR3 sequence (DNA): TGTGCCAGCAGTTACCCCGGGACGGACTATGGCTACACCTTC. Its protein is CASSYPGTDYGYTF. The chain is built from TRBV6-6 and TRBJ1-2, with D perhaps TRBD1 (5 bases). Germline CDR1 MNHNY, CDR2 SVGAGI (reference sequence). Trimming pared 2 bases from V and 3 bases from J, leaving 10 bases between. There are 14 residues in the CDR3.

This clonotype was detected many times. The chain has TRBV28 and TRBJ1-3; 8 positions agree with TRBD1. The trim removed 3 bases at V and 7 bases at J, leaving 14 bases unmatched. CDR3 length equals 17 residues. The germline V gene encodes CDR1 MDHEN and CDR2 SYDVKM. The CDR3 nucleotides read TGTGCCAGCAGTTTCCAACTGGACAGGGCGAAAGGGAACACCATATATTTT. Protein: CASSFQLDRAKGNTIYF.

The V and J genes are TRBV3-1 and TRBJ2-1; D may match TRBD1 or TRBD2 (7 bases each). Germline lookup yields CDR1 LGHDT and CDR2 YNNKEL (reference sequence). The germline V and J ends were trimmed by 4 bases and 0 bases, with 13 bases remaining between them. The CDR3 has 16 amino acids. The CDR3 reads CASSPQGGHSYNEQFF. The DNA for the CDR3 is TGTGCCAGCAGCCCCCAGGGGGGGCACTCCTACAATGAGCAGTTCTTC.

This clonotype was seen ten or more times. The chain recombines TRBV5-1 with TRBJ2-5; D might be TRBD1 or TRBD2, each matching 5 bases. The CDR3 has 13 residues. The ends were cut back, 5 bases at V and 3 bases at J, with 11 bases in the middle. Germline CDR1 is SGHRS and CDR2 is YFSETQ. CDR3 coding DNA: TGCGCCAGCAGTGGGGGATCCGAAGAGACCCAGTACTTC. Translated, it gives CASSGGSEETQYF.

This clonotype was counted between two and nine times. The gene calls are TRBV7-9 and TRBJ1-6, with D possibly matching TRBD1 (6 bases). The CDR3 covers 14 residues. V lost 2 bases and J 4 bases, leaving 6 bases between the germline ends. The germline V gene encodes CDR1 SEHNR and CDR2 FQNEAQ (reference sequence). DNA for the CDR3: TGTGCCAGCAGCTTACAGGGGTATAATTCACCCCTCCACTTT. Amino acid sequence: CASSLQGYNSPLHF.

This clonotype was found many times. The chain employs TRBV7-9 and TRBJ2-5; D perhaps matches TRBD1 (8 bases). CDR3 length equals 16 residues. CDR1 and CDR2 from the germline V gene are SEHNR and FQNEAQ (reference sequence). V gave up 0 bases and J gave up 2 bases, with 13 bases separating them. CDR3 residues: CASSLAGQGGQETQYF. CDR3 coding DNA: TGTGCCAGCAGCTTAGCCGGACAGGGAGGGCAAGAGACCCAGTACTTC.

This chain links TRBV24-1 with TRBJ1-5; the D is unclear. CDR1 and CDR2 from the germline V gene are KGHDR and SFDVKD. The length of the CDR3 is 14 residues. Trimming removed 3 bases from V and 7 bases from J, with 12 bases in between. CDR3 sequence reads: CATSDPETRQPQHF. The DNA of the CDR3 is TGTGCCACCAGTGATCCCGAGACGAGGCAGCCCCAGCATTTT.

This clonotype was picked up a small number of times. The rearrangement uses TRBV3-1 and TRBJ2-5; 9 bases align to TRBD1. Losses at the gene ends were 4 bases for V and 6 bases for J; bases not matched to a gene: 6. From germline, CDR1 is LGHDT and CDR2 YNNKEL (reference sequence). The CDR3 loop spans 14 amino acids. CDR3 sequence: CASSLTGGAKTQYF. The CDR3 region has the DNA TGTGCCAGCAGCCTCACAGGGGGCGCGAAGACCCAGTACTTC.

The V and J genes are TRBV12-3 or TRBV12-4 and TRBJ2-5, with a tentative D call TRBD2 (6 bases). V was clipped by 5 bases and J by 5 bases, with 18 bases between them. This CDR3 has 15 amino acids. The CDR3: CASSPSSVGGETQYF. CDR3 sequence (DNA): TGTGCCAGCAGTCCCTCTAGCGTCGGCGGGGAGACCCAGTACTTC.

Many counts were recorded for this clonotype. The chain is built from TRBV27 and TRBJ2-7, with 7 bases that match TRBD1. Germline lookup yields CDR1 MNHEY and CDR2 SMNVEV (reference sequence). V was pared by 3 bases and J by 5 bases, with 4 bases of the junction left unmatched. CDR3 length: 13 amino acids. CDR3 protein: CASSLNRGNEQYF. The CDR3 coding sequence is TGTGCCAGCAGTTTGAACAGGGGCAACGAGCAGTACTTC.

This clonotype has a count of ten or more. This chain links TRBV12-3 or TRBV12-4 with TRBJ2-5; D remains unclear. V lost 2 bases and J 1 base, leaving 14 bases between the germline ends. This CDR3 comprises 16 residues. The DNA for the CDR3 is TGTGCCAGCAGTTTAAACACCGACCTCTTCCAAGAGACCCAGTACTTC. It is translated as CASSLNTDLFQETQYF.

The chain couples TRBV11-3 to TRBJ2-3; D not resolved. Trimming shortened V by 0 bases and J by 2 bases, and 6 bases separated the two germline ends. This CDR3 is built from 14 residues. Per germline, CDR1 SGHNT and CDR2 YENEEA. CDR3 in amino acids: CASSLDRVTDTQYF. DNA for the CDR3: TGTGCCAGCAGCTTAGATCGAGTCACAGATACGCAGTATTTT.